This passage covers 20 T cell receptor beta chains from one sample sequenced in a study of blood T cells in healthy people across ages. A second 7 to 11 cycle PCR used barcoded and J-beta primers. TCRdb used MiXCR to reprocess the 5' RACE reads, holding one entry per CDR3 protein. The sample lists about 730,000 distinct CDR3 sequences, around 46% occurring once. Sequenced: blood. All receptors come from a woman aged 60 to 75 in good health.

Remarks on this clonotype: A much larger clone lies one base from this, so it may be a read error. This chain links TRBV5-1 with TRBJ2-1; D possibly corresponds to TRBD2 (5 bases). The CDR3 has 15 residues. V lost 4 bases and J lost 0, with 11 bases in between. Looked up from germline, CDR1 is SGHRS and CDR2 is YFSETQ. The CDR3 nucleotides read TGCGCCAGCAGCCCGGTAGCGAGCTCCTACAATGAGCAGTTCTTC. Amino acids: CASSPVASSYNEQFF.

The chain links TRBV12-3 or TRBV12-4 to TRBJ1-2, with D possibly TRBD1 on 6 matching bases. The V end lost 6 bases, the J end lost 4 bases, and 12 bases lay between the germline ends. The CDR3 runs to 13 residues. CDR3 region: CASRSEDSYGYTF. The CDR3 DNA is TGTGCCAGCAGGTCAGAGGACAGCTATGGCTACACCTTC.

J is TRBJ1-1 and V is TRBV7-2; no definite D call. The germline V and J ends were trimmed by 8 bases and 4 bases, with 14 bases remaining between them. This CDR3 has 13 residues. Germline CDR1 is SGHTA and CDR2 is FQGNSA. As DNA, the CDR3 is TGTGCCAGCGGCCCTTTTGAGGGCACTGAAGCTTTCTTT. This sequence encodes CASGPFEGTEAFF. The complete variable domain, with remaining parts taken from reference TRBV7-2 and TRBJ1-1, reads GAGVSQSPSNKVTEKGKDVELRCDPISGHTALYWYRQSLGQGLEFLIYFQGNSAPDKSGLPSDRFSAERTGGSVSTLTIQRTQQEDSAVYLCASGPFEGTEAFFGQGTRLTVV.

A few counts support this clonotype. This chain joins TRBV7-3 and TRBJ2-5; TRBD2 might be the D (6 bases). Gene TRBJ2-7 matches the end of the DNA better, so the J call may be wrong. Germline CDR1 SGHTA, CDR2 FQGTGA. The CDR3 is 13 amino acids. The CDR3 region is CASSFMEGSEQYF. The CDR3 coding sequence is TGTGCCAGCAGCTTTATGGAGGGGAGCGAGCAGTACTTC.

The J gene is TRBJ2-1, the V gene TRBV21-1; TRBD2 was called by the table and not checked on the DNA. TRBV21-1 is a documented pseudogene. This CDR3 comprises 15 residues. CDR3: CASPEGGFNGNEQFF. CDR3 DNA sequence: TGTGCCAGTCCGGAAGGAGGCTTTAATGGGAATGAGCAGTTCTTC.

This CDR3 is CASSQDIGSLAGKQFF. DNA of the CDR3: TGTGCCAGCAGCCAAGATATAGGATCGCTAGCGGGGAAGCAGTTCTTC. The chain recombines TRBV3-1 with TRBJ2-1; TRBD2 aligns across 9 bases. Germline V gene sequence: CDR1 LGHDT, CDR2 YNNKEL (reference sequence). The junction had 11 bases not matched to a gene; V was cut back by 0 bases and J by 11 bases. The CDR3 covers 16 residues.

The CDR3: CSAGSREQYF. The CDR3 region has the DNA TGCAGTGCTGGGTCACGCGAGCAGTACTTC. The chain joins TRBV20-1 to TRBJ2-7; D ambiguous. The CDR3 runs 10 residues. Trimming removed 5 bases at V and 6 bases at J, with 8 bases between. Germline-derived CDR1 and CDR2 are DFQATT and SNEGSKA (reference sequence).

The chain couples TRBV6-1 to TRBJ2-7; D unclear. This CDR3 region has 13 residues. The V end lost 6 bases, the J end lost 0 bases, and 9 bases lay between the germline ends. The germline V gene encodes CDR1 MNHNS and CDR2 SASEGT. CDR3 in amino acids: CASRAASSYEQYF. CDR3 bases: TGTGCCAGCAGGGCAGCTAGCTCCTACGAGCAGTACTTC.

The chain links TRBV20-1 to TRBJ1-6; D remains ambiguous. Trimming cost V 5 bases and J 8 bases, with 19 bases left between them. Looked up from germline, CDR1 is DFQATT and CDR2 is SNEGSKA (reference sequence). The CDR3 runs to 15 residues. CDR3 loop: CSALKTNPDDSPLHF. In nucleotides, the CDR3 is TGCAGTGCTCTTAAGACAAATCCGGATGATTCACCCCTCCACTTT.

The gene calls are TRBV7-2 and TRBJ2-2; 8 nucleotides line up with TRBD1. The germline V gene encodes CDR1 SGHTA and CDR2 FQGNSA. There are 16 residues in the CDR3. Unmatched junction bases numbered 5, after V lost 3 bases and J lost 2 bases. DNA of the CDR3: TGTGCCAGCAGCTTCACAGGGGGACCCAACACCGGGGAGCTGTTTTTT. The encoded protein is CASSFTGGPNTGELFF.

The chain combines TRBV20-1 with TRBJ2-7; 11 bases agree with TRBD2. Germline V gives CDR1 DFQATT, CDR2 SNEGSKA (reference sequence). This CDR3 contains 17 residues. V trimming: 5 bases; J trimming: 7 bases; junction bases outside the gene matches: 19. The CDR3 loop reads CSAYTSSGTSGYNEQYF. In DNA, the CDR3 is TGCAGTGCTTACACGAGTTCCGGGACTAGCGGCTACAATGAGCAGTACTTC.

The genes are TRBV15 and TRBJ2-5; D might be TRBD2 (5 bases). The J call is in doubt because the DNA end fits TRBJ2-7 better. The CDR3 loop spans 14 amino acids. The germline V gene has CDR1 LNHNV and CDR2 YYDKDF (reference sequence). The CDR3 DNA reads TGTGCCACCAGCAGAGAGCCTAAAGGAGGCGAGCAGTACTTC. This gives the protein CATSREPKGGEQYF.

This clonotype was observed a handful of times. The rearrangement links TRBV3-1 to TRBJ2-7; 9 positions match TRBD1. This CDR3 comprises 15 residues. Unmatched junction bases numbered 6, after V lost 4 bases and J lost 2 bases. CDR1 and CDR2 (germline): LGHDT, YNNKEL (reference sequence). CDR3 in DNA: TGTGCCAGCAGCCGGGGACAGGGACCCACCTACGAGCAGTACTTC. It is translated as CASSRGQGPTYEQYF.

This clonotype was recorded many times. This chain links TRBV7-2 with TRBJ2-4; TRBD1 is a possible D gene (6 bases). V lost 7 bases and J lost 8, with 15 bases in between. This CDR3 region has 13 residues. CDR1 and CDR2 (germline): SGHTA, FQGNSA. The DNA of the CDR3 is TGTGCCAGCACCGCCCAAGGGGGAGACATTCAGTACTTC. Amino acid sequence: CASTAQGGDIQYF. Full variable domain (remainder filled in from reference TRBV7-2 and TRBJ2-4): GAGVSQSPSNKVTEKGKDVELRCDPISGHTALYWYRQSLGQGLEFLIYFQGNSAPDKSGLPSDRFSAERTGGSVSTLTIQRTQQEDSAVYLCASTAQGGDIQYFGAGTRLSVL.

J is TRBJ2-7 and V is TRBV20-1; D is uncertain. There are 14 residues in the CDR3. The V end was cut by 5 bases, the J end by 0 bases, with 14 bases between. Germline V gene data show CDR1 as DFQATT and CDR2 as SNEGSKA (reference sequence). The CDR3 nucleotides are TGCAGTGCTTTTTCCCCCAGGATCTCCTACGAGCAGTACTTC. Its protein is CSAFSPRISYEQYF.

The chain uses TRBV28 and TRBJ2-1, with 7 bases aligning to TRBD2. Unmatched junction bases numbered 4, after V lost 2 bases and J lost 0 bases. Germline V CDR1 and CDR2: MDHEN, SYDVKM. The CDR3 spans 16 residues. The CDR3 spells CASSLPGTNSYNEQFF. In DNA form, the CDR3 reads TGTGCCAGCAGTTTACCCGGGACTAACTCCTACAATGAGCAGTTCTTC.

Notes on this clonotype: A much larger clone lies one base from this, so it may be a read error. J is TRBJ2-5 and V is TRBV5-1; no clear D gene. The V end lost 0 bases, the J end lost 2 bases, and 11 bases lay between the germline ends. The CDR3 sequence is 15 residues long. CDR1 and CDR2 from the germline V gene are SGHRS and YFSETQ. The CDR3 DNA is TGCGCCAGCAGCTTGGGTCGGGTCAGTCAAGAGACCCAGTACTTC. Its translation is CASSLGRVSQETQYF.

V gene TRBV7-3 combines with J gene TRBJ2-1; TRBD1 is a possible D gene (5 bases). The CDR3 covers 17 residues. CDR1 and CDR2 from the germline V gene are SGHTA and FQGTGA. V was cut by 4 bases and J by 2 bases, with 18 bases left in between. The CDR3 sequence is CASSSSPMGLPYNEQFF. The CDR3 DNA reads TGTGCCAGCAGCTCTTCCCCTATGGGGCTCCCCTACAATGAGCAGTTCTTC.

Remarks on this clonotype: This clone may be a read error of a much larger clone one base away. The genes are TRBV29-1 and TRBJ2-1; 9 bases align to TRBD2. Germline CDR1 SQVTM, CDR2 ANQGSEA. CDR3 length: 13 residues. CDR3 sequence: CSVASGVYKEQFF. The CDR3 coding sequence is TGCAGCGTTGCTAGCGGGGTGTACAAGGAGCAGTTCTTC.

This clonotype was picked up a small number of times. This sequence joins TRBV25-1 and TRBJ2-1; weak D call: TRBD1 (5 bases). This CDR3 is built from 17 residues. V was shortened by 7 bases and J by 4 bases, with 23 bases between the two germline ends. In germline, CDR1 is MGHDK, CDR2 SYGVNS. The CDR3 sequence: CASIGQGICYVYNEQFF. CDR3 sequence (DNA): TGTGCCAGCATAGGTCAGGGAATATGCTACGTATACAATGAGCAGTTCTTC.